The source of this T cell receptor (beta chain) is a study of tumor and adjacent non-tumor tissue in lung cancer. Notes on this clonotype: One base away lies a much larger clone, so this may be a sequencing read error.

TCRbeta libraries were built with three rounds of nested PCR, modified from ARM-PCR. TCRdb itself ran the multiplex PCR reads through MiXCR, one entry per CDR3 protein. Of about 43,000 distinct CDR3 sequences detected, roughly 60% appear once; the ten largest clones hold around 45%. RNA was extracted from bulk tissue without any cell sorting. More than 3 cm separated this lung sample from the edge of the tumor. The CDR3 loop spans 13 amino acids. The germline V gene has CDR1 MNHNS and CDR2 SASEGT. Input material: distant non-tumor lung tissue. This sequence originates from a man in his fifties with non-small cell lung cancer. The rearrangement joins TRBV6-1 to TRBJ2-7; 7 bases match TRBD2. The CDR3 bases are TGTGTCAGCAGTTTCGGCGGGGGATACGAGCAGTACTTC. Protein sequence: CVSSFGGGYEQYF.